A selection of T cell receptor beta chains follows, all from one sample in a study of regulatory dendritic cells for organ transplantation. The data were produced by immunoSEQ multiplex PCR, yet TCRdb's version contains in-frame clones alone and is incomplete. The sample consists of almost 35,000 clones, roughly nine tenths of them appearing once. Sequencing input: naive CD4+ T cells from blood. These receptors all come from a human donor in good health. Both conserved end residues are part of each CDR3. The D gene is left open where the match is weak. Clone size appears in some rows only: once, few, many, or a class for an expanded clone.

d_gene	j_gene	len	abundance	v_gene	CDR3aa	CDR3nt
.	TRBJ2-2	21	.	TRBV7-3	CASSLPPGYNPHGRGTGELFF	TGTGCCAGCAGCCTACCTCCCGGATATAATCCTCACGGCCGGGGCACCGGGGAGCTGTTTTTT
TRBD2	TRBJ2-7	17	.	TRBV5-4	CASSLAVLAGGVYEQYF	TGTGCCAGCAGCTTGGCTGTTCTAGCGGGAGGGGTATACGAGCAGTACTTC
TRBD2	TRBJ2-3	17	.	TRBV18	CASSPLAGGPNTDTQYF	TGTGCCAGCTCACCCCTAGCGGGGGGGCCTAACACAGATACGCAGTATTTT
.	TRBJ2-2	15	.	TRBV18	CASSPQGFTTGELFF	TGTGCCAGCTCACCACAGGGGTTTACCACCGGGGAGCTGTTTTTT
.	TRBJ2-3	13	.	TRBV11-2	CASSYGSTDTQYF	TGTGCCAGCAGCTACGGGAGCACAGATACGCAGTATTTT
.	TRBJ1-3	16	.	TRBV7-8	CASSLVVARSGNTIYF	TGTGCCAGCAGCTTAGTGGTGGCTCGGAGTGGAAACACCATATATTTT
.	TRBJ1-5	12	.	TRBV2	CASSLNNQPQHF	TGTGCCAGCAGTTTGAATAATCAGCCCCAGCATTTT
.	TRBJ1-1	17	few	TRBV4-3	CASSQGSGLGMNTEAFF	TGCGCCAGCAGCCAAGGCTCAGGTTTAGGGATGAACACTGAAGCTTTCTTT
TRBD2	TRBJ2-1	17	once	TRBV5-4	CASSGVVGTTSDNEQFF	TGTGCCAGCAGCGGAGTTGTCGGGACTACCTCCGACAATGAGCAGTTCTTC
.	TRBJ1-3	16	.	TRBV21-1	CASSLTGGKSGNTIYF	TGTGCCAGCAGCTTAACAGGGGGGAAATCTGGAAACACCATATATTTT
.	TRBJ2-5	13	once	TRBV5-1	CASSRGLSETQYF	TGCGCCAGCAGCCGCGGACTGTCAGAGACCCAGTACTTC
.	TRBJ2-5	12	.	TRBV29-1	CSVGQPGETQYF	TGCAGCGTTGGACAACCTGGAGAGACCCAGTACTTC
.	TRBJ2-3	14	.	TRBV18	CASSPPRGTDTQYF	TGTGCCAGCTCACCACCTCGGGGCACAGATACGCAGTATTTT
TRBD2	TRBJ2-3	14	.	TRBV30	CAWMGLATTDTQYF	TGTGCCTGGATGGGACTAGCGACCACAGATACGCAGTATTTT
.	TRBJ2-2	14	.	TRBV9	CASRPSANTGELFF	TGTGCCAGCAGACCTTCAGCGAACACCGGGGAGCTGTTTTTT
TRBD2	TRBJ2-7	14	.	TRBV10-3	CAISPGLAGPEQYF	TGTGCCATCAGTCCGGGACTAGCGGGACCCGAGCAGTACTTC
.	TRBJ1-1	13	.	TRBV28	CASSWVMRTEAFF	TGTGCCAGCAGTTGGGTCATGCGGACTGAAGCTTTCTTT
.	TRBJ2-7	17	.	TRBV11-2	CASSLDAGRASDYEQYF	TGTGCCAGCAGCTTAGACGCCGGCAGGGCCTCCGACTACGAGCAGTACTTC
.	TRBJ2-3	15	.	TRBV7-8	CASSLAGVSGDTQYF	TGTGCCAGCAGCTTAGCTGGAGTGTCGGGAGATACGCAGTATTTT
.	TRBJ2-1	14	.	TRBV9	CASSVDHRAREQFF	TGTGCCAGCAGCGTAGATCACAGGGCGAGGGAGCAGTTCTTC
.	TRBJ2-6	16	.	TRBV6-5	CASSYSSLNRANVLTF	TGTGCCAGCAGTTACTCTTCCCTCAACAGGGCCAACGTCCTGACTTTC
.	TRBJ2-1	14	.	TRBV5-5	CASSLGGRKHEQFF	TGTGCCAGCAGCTTGGGAGGCAGAAAGCATGAGCAGTTCTTC
.	TRBJ2-4	15	.	TRBV7-2	CASSPNAGQQNIQYF	TGTGCCAGCAGCCCAAACGCGGGACAGCAAAACATTCAGTACTTC
.	TRBJ1-4	16	once	TRBV18	CASSPSIGQMEEKLFF	TGTGCCAGCTCACCTTCGATCGGACAGATGGAGGAAAAACTGTTTTTT
.	TRBJ2-5	14	.	TRBV6-1	CASIARGARETQYF	TGTGCCAGCATCGCCAGGGGGGCACGGGAGACCCAGTACTTC
.	TRBJ2-2	16	.	TRBV4-1	CASSSKDHRDTGELFF	TGCGCCAGCAGCTCGAAGGACCACCGGGACACCGGGGAGCTGTTTTTT
.	TRBJ2-7	16	.	TRBV7-9	CASSLSGGIRGSEQYF	TGTGCCAGCAGCTTATCGGGTGGGATCAGGGGTTCCGAGCAGTACTTC
.	TRBJ1-6	15	few	TRBV19	CASSITDIGNSPLHF	TGTGCCAGTAGTATTACGGACATTGGGAATTCACCCCTCCACTTT
TRBD1	TRBJ2-7	15	once	TRBV6-1	CASSVTGGISYEQYF	TGTGCCAGCAGTGTAACAGGGGGCATCTCCTACGAGCAGTACTTC
.	TRBJ2-3	12	few	TRBV7-2	CASSLILDTQYF	TGTGCCAGCAGCTTGATTTTGGATACGCAGTATTTT
.	TRBJ2-2	12	.	TRBV25-1	CASSLPAGELFF	TGTGCCAGCAGCCTTCCAGCCGGGGAGCTGTTTTTT
TRBD1	TRBJ1-6	14	few	TRBV7-2	CASRGTGGSSPLHF	TGTGCCAGCAGAGGGACAGGGGGCTCATCACCCCTCCACTTT
TRBD1	TRBJ1-3	15	once	TRBV6-5	CASSYTGGNGNTIYF	TGTGCCAGCAGTTACACAGGGGGCAACGGAAACACCATATATTTT
TRBD2	TRBJ2-3	18	.	TRBV4-2	CASSLRYVAGGDTDTQYF	TGTGCCAGCAGCCTCCGGTATGTAGCGGGAGGGGACACAGATACGCAGTATTTT
.	TRBJ2-1	15	.	TRBV21-1	CASSKGTTPAHEQFF	TGTGCCAGCAGCAAAGGCACCACCCCCGCCCATGAGCAGTTCTTC
.	TRBJ2-2	13	.	TRBV28	CASSLGGTGELFF	TGTGCCAGCAGCCTAGGGGGTACCGGGGAGCTGTTTTTT
TRBD1	TRBJ1-4	16	.	TRBV7-9	CASSFGQGVTNEKLFF	TGTGCCAGCAGCTTTGGACAGGGTGTAACTAATGAAAAACTGTTTTTT
.	TRBJ2-2	14	.	TRBV28	CASRPARQIGELFF	TGTGCCAGCAGGCCCGCACGACAGATCGGGGAGCTGTTTTTT
.	TRBJ2-6	15	.	TRBV7-2	CASSPGGTRGDVLTF	TGTGCCAGCAGCCCCGGCGGGACGAGAGGCGACGTCCTGACTTTC
TRBD1	TRBJ2-7	14	.	TRBV7-2	CASTRTGSSYEQYF	TGTGCCAGCACCAGGACAGGGAGCTCCTACGAGCAGTACTTC
.	TRBJ1-3	17	.	TRBV4-2	CASSQVSGTNSGNTIYF	TGTGCCAGCAGCCAAGTCTCAGGGACCAACTCTGGAAACACCATATATTTT
TRBD1	TRBJ1-2	14	few	TRBV30	CAWSAHRGHYGYTF	TGTGCCTGGAGTGCTCACAGGGGACACTATGGCTACACCTTC
.	TRBJ2-1	15	.	TRBV5-1	CASSLILAADNEQFF	TGCGCCAGCAGCTTAATCCTAGCTGCTGACAATGAGCAGTTCTTC
.	TRBJ2-1	16	.	TRBV7-3	CASSSRGGTGYNEQFF	TGTGCCAGCAGCTCCCGGGGCGGGACGGGGTACAATGAGCAGTTCTTC
TRBD1	TRBJ1-2	14	few	TRBV7-6	CASSLRQGAYGYTF	TGTGCCAGCAGCCTCCGACAGGGTGCTTATGGCTACACCTTC
TRBD1	TRBJ2-2	15	.	TRBV7-2	CASSRWDREPGELFF	TGTGCCAGCAGCCGTTGGGACAGGGAACCCGGGGAGCTGTTTTTT
.	TRBJ1-4	14	.	TRBV5-5	CASSLAQKNEKLFF	TGTGCCAGCAGCTTGGCACAGAAAAATGAAAAACTGTTTTTT
.	TRBJ2-7	15	.	TRBV10-3	CAISESKQRSYEQYF	TGTGCCATCAGTGAAAGTAAACAGAGATCCTACGAGCAGTACTTC
.	TRBJ1-2	11	.	TRBV20-1	CSASTMGGYTF	TGCAGTGCTTCAACTATGGGGGGCTACACCTTC
TRBD2	TRBJ2-7	15	once	TRBV6-5	CASRTSGRATHEQYF	TGTGCCAGCAGGACTAGCGGGAGGGCCACGCACGAGCAGTACTTC
.	TRBJ1-2	15	.	TRBV28	CATEKRPGWEDGYTF	TGTGCCACCGAAAAGCGGCCCGGGTGGGAGGATGGCTACACCTTC
TRBD1	TRBJ2-7	13	.	TRBV7-8	CASSLRDSYEQYF	TGTGCCAGCAGCTTAAGGGACAGCTACGAGCAGTACTTC
.	TRBJ2-5	11	.	TRBV5-1	CASSFEETQYF	TGCGCCAGCAGCTTCGAAGAGACCCAGTACTTC